This TCR beta chain was documented in a study of cytomegalovirus exposure and HLA in healthy donors. As for the study in general: Some 85 million unique TCRs from HLA-typed donors were held in an early data release.

This CDR3 comprises 14 residues. Deletions cut 5 bases from V and 7 bases from J, with 16 bases between. CDR1 is SGHTA, CDR2 FQGNSA, per germline. With 60 Vbeta and 13 Jbeta primers, the PCR was carried out. TCRdb's table, derived via immunoSEQ multiplex PCR, lists solely in-frame clones and lacks some. This sample has 100,000 to 150,000 clones, with over 75% found just once. About this clone itself: What it binds is unknown.

The study's findings and limits: Within a later analysis, the majority of CMV-associated TCR beta chains appeared HLA-restricted.

The chain combines TRBV7-2 with TRBJ2-3, with D possibly being TRBD2 (6 bases). The sample consisted of PBMCs. This clonotype was obtained from a man aged 30 to 45 in good health and CMV-seronegative. The CDR3 reads CASSPGLKIYTQYF. In DNA form, the CDR3 reads TGTGCCAGCAGCCCGGGACTTAAGATTTATACGCAGTATTTT.